These T cell receptor beta chains were read from a single sample in a study of blood T cells in healthy people across ages. MiXCR, run by TCRdb on the 5' RACE reads, gives a single entry per CDR3 protein. The repertoire has 1.5 million to 1.8 million distinct CDR3 sequences, about 45% of them found once; the top ten carry 4%. Sequencing was performed on blood. These receptors were taken from a woman younger than 35 in good health. Each CDR3 is given with its conserved first and last residue. The D gene is left open where the match is weak. Size tells how often a clone was seen (once, few, many) or the class of an expanded clone, and some rows leave it out.

>TRBJ2-1|TRBV6-1|few|NA
TGTGCCAGCAGTGAGAACTACAATGAGCAGTTCTTC
CASSENYNEQFF
>TRBJ2-3|TRBV20-1|few|NA
TGCAGTGCTAACTACCCGGGCGTCCCGGATACGCAGTATTTT
CSANYPGVPDTQYF
>TRBJ2-1|TRBV3-1|NA|TRBD1
TGTGCCAGCAGCCAACACCGGGACAGGGGGAAGAATGAGCAGTTCTTC
CASSQHRDRGKNEQFF
>TRBJ1-6|TRBV30|NA|NA
TGTGCCTGGGAGGAGGGGTATAATTCACCCCTCCACTTT
CAWEEGYNSPLHF
>TRBJ1-2|TRBV10-1|NA|NA
TGCGCCAGCAGTGGGAATCCGGCTTATGGCTACACCTTC
CASSGNPAYGYTF
>TRBJ2-3|TRBV24-1|NA|TRBD2
TGTGCCACCAGTGATTTTGGGGTCAGCGGGAAAAGCACAGATACGCAGTATTTT
CATSDFGVSGKSTDTQYF
>TRBJ1-6|TRBV5-1|NA|NA
TGCGCCAGCTGGACGGGCACCTATAATTCACCCCTCCACTTT
CASWTGTYNSPLHF
>TRBJ2-1|TRBV20-1|few|NA
TGCAGTGCTAGAGATGGCGCTCCCTCCCCCCAGTTCTTC
CSARDGAPSPQFF
>TRBJ1-3|TRBV20-1|NA|TRBD1
TGCAGTGCTAGAGACCGGGACAGCTATGGAAACACCATATATTTT
CSARDRDSYGNTIYF
>TRBJ2-2|TRBV14|NA|NA
TGTGCCAGCAGCCAAGACCCTCTAGTGGTGACCGGGGAGCTGTTTTTT
CASSQDPLVVTGELFF
>TRBJ2-7|TRBV20-1|NA|NA
TGCAGTGCGGACGGGGGGCCCTCCTACGAGCAGTACTTC
CSADGGPSYEQYF
>TRBJ2-7|TRBV5-1|few|NA
TGCGCCAGCAGCCCGATGACGGCCGAGCAGTACTTC
CASSPMTAEQYF
>TRBJ2-3|TRBV7-7|NA|TRBD2
TGTGCTAGCAGCTCCAAAGGGTGGGGGGGTACGCAGTATTTT
CASSSKGWGGTQYF
>TRBJ1-6|TRBV20-1|NA|NA
TGCAGTGCTAGGGGCATATCGTATAATCCGCCCCTCCACTTT
CSARGISYNPPLHF
>TRBJ2-3|TRBV20-1|NA|TRBD1
TGCAGTGCGGGAAGACAGGGGGCGAGAACAGATACGCAGTATTTT
CSAGRQGARTDTQYF
>TRBJ2-3|TRBV4-3|NA|NA
TGCGCCAGCAGCCAAGGAGTGGAAGTTGGTACGCAGTATTTT
CASSQGVEVGTQYF
>TRBJ2-7|TRBV29-1|NA|NA
TGCAGCGTACAGGACCGCTCCTACGAGCAGTACTTC
CSVQDRSYEQYF
>TRBJ1-1|TRBV30|few|NA
TGTGCCTGGAGTGTATCTGTGAACACTGAAGCTTTCTTT
CAWSVSVNTEAFF
>TRBJ2-2|TRBV21-1|NA|NA
TGTGCCAGCTTTAGAGCTAGGGCCACCGGGGAGCTGTTTTTT
CASFRARATGELFF
>TRBJ1-5|TRBV25-1|NA|NA
TGTGCCAGCAGTGAATCGGCGTTTGGCGGGCAGCCCCAGCATTTT
CASSESAFGGQPQHF